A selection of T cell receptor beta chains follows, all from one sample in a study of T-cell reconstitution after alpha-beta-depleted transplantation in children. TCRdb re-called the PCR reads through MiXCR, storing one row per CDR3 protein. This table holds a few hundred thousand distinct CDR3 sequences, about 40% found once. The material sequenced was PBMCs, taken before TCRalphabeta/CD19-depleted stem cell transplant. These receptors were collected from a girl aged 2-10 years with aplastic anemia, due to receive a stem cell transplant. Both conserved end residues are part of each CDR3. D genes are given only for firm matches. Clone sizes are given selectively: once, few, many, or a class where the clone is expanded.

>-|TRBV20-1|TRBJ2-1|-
CSAFDRYNEQFF
TGCAGTGCTTTCGACAGGTACAATGAGCAGTTCTTC
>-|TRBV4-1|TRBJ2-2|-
CASSRKGIRDNTGELFF
TGCGCCAGCAGCCGTAAAGGAATCCGGGACAATACCGGGGAGCTGTTTTTT
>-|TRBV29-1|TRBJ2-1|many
CSALRADRSSYNEQFF
TGCAGCGCCCTTAGAGCAGACAGGAGCTCCTACAATGAGCAGTTCTTC
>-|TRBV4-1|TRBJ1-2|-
CASSQDGDVGYTF
TGCGCCAGCAGCCAAGATGGGGATGTCGGCTACACCTTC
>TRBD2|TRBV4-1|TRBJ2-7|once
CASSPGSGGGYEQYF
TGCGCCAGCAGCCCCGGTAGCGGGGGGGGCTACGAGCAGTACTTC
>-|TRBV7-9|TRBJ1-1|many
CASRLDRNSGTEAFF
TGTGCCAGCAGGCTGGACAGAAACTCGGGAACTGAAGCTTTCTTT
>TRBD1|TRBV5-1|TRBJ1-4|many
CASRTDRGLGTNEKLFF
TGCGCCAGCAGGACCGACAGGGGGTTGGGGACTAATGAAAAACTGTTTTTT
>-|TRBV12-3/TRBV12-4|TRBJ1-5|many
CASTRGSNQPQHF
TGTGCCAGCACGAGGGGTAGCAATCAGCCCCAGCATTTT
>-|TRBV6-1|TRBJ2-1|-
CASSEAAASSYNEQFF
TGTGCCAGCAGTGAAGCCGCCGCGAGCTCCTACAATGAGCAGTTCTTC
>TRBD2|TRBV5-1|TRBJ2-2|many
CASSLVSGRWNTGELFF
TGCGCCAGCAGCTTGGTTAGCGGGAGGTGGAACACCGGGGAGCTGTTTTTT
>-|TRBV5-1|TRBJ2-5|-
CASSLDRAATQYF
TGCGCCAGCAGCTTGGACAGGGCGGCGACCCAGTACTTC
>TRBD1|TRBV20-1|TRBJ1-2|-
CSAPDRALYGYTF
TGCAGTGCGCCTGACAGGGCTCTCTATGGCTACACCTTC
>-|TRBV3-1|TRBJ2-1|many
CASSQSPGPYNEQFF
TGTGCCAGCAGCCAGAGCCCCGGGCCCTACAATGAGCAGTTCTTC
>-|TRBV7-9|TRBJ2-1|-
CASSFDLRGGEQFF
TGTGCCAGCAGCTTCGACCTCAGGGGCGGTGAGCAGTTCTTC
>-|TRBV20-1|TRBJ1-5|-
CSARGPEGQPQHF
TGCAGTGCTAGAGGCCCCGAGGGTCAGCCCCAGCATTTT
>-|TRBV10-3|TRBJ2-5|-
CAISEGLGSRETQYF
TGTGCCATCAGTGAAGGCTTAGGGTCTAGAGAGACCCAGTACTTC
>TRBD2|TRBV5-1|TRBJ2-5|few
CASSSLSTSGGVTQYF
TGCGCCAGCAGCTCCCTATCGACTAGCGGTGGGGTGACCCAGTACTTC
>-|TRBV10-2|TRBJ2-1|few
CASTIYANEQFF
TGCGCCAGCACCATCTATGCCAACGAGCAGTTCTTC
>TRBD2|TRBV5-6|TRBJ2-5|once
CASSSPPGLQETQYF
TGTGCCAGCAGCTCACCACCGGGACTACAAGAGACCCAGTACTTC
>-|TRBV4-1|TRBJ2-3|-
CASSLHNREDTQYF
TGCGCCAGCAGCCTACACAACAGGGAGGATACGCAGTATTTT
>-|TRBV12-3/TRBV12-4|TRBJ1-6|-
CASSLTGSGNNSPLHF
TGTGCCAGCAGTTTAACAGGGAGCGGGAATAATTCACCCCTCCACTTT
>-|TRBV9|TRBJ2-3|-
CASSAPSGDTDTQYF
TGTGCCAGCAGCGCACCTAGTGGGGACACAGATACGCAGTATTTT
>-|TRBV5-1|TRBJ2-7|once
CASSRQAGAEEQHF
TGCGCCAGCAGCCGTCAGGCAGGGGCAGAGGAGCAGCACTTC
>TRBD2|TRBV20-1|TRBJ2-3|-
CSARGGGGAAGTQYF
TGCAGTGCTAGAGGTGGGGGAGGGGCCGCGGGTACGCAGTATTTT
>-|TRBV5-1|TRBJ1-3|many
CASSTGLSSSGNTIYF
TGCGCCAGCAGCACGGGACTTTCGAGCTCTGGAAACACCATATATTTT
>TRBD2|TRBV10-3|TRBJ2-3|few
CAISEGTSRADTQYF
TGTGCCATCAGTGAGGGGACTAGCCGCGCAGATACGCAGTATTTT
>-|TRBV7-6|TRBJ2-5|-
CASSFRGLETQYF
TGTGCCAGCAGCTTTCGGGGGCTGGAGACCCAGTACTTC
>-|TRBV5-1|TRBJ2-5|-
CASSLEWAAETQYF
TGCGCCAGCAGCTTAGAGTGGGCAGCAGAGACCCAGTACTTC
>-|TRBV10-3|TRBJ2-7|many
CAINDPGRYEQYF
TGTGCCATCAATGACCCAGGGCGCTACGAGCAGTACTTC
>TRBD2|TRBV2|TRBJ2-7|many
CASTEGLAHEQYF
TGTGCCAGCACCGAGGGACTAGCACACGAGCAGTACTTC
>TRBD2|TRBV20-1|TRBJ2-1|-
CSAAGGSVYNEQFF
TGCAGTGCTGCTGGCGGGAGCGTCTACAATGAGCAGTTCTTC
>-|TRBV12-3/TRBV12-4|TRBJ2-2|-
CASSPVGPGTGELFF
TGTGCCAGCAGCCCCGTTGGGCCGGGCACCGGGGAGCTGTTTTTT